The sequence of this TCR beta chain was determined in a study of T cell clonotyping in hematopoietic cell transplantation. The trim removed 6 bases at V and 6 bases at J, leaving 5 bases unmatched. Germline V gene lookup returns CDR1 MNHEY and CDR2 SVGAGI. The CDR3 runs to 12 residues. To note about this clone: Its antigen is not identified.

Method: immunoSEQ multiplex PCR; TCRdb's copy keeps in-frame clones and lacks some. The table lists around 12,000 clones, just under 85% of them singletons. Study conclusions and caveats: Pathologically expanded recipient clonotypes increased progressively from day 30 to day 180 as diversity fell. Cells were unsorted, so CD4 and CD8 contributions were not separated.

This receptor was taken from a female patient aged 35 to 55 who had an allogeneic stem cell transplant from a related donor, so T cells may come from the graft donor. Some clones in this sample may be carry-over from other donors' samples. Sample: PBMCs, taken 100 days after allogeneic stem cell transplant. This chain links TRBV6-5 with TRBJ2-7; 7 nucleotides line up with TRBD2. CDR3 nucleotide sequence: TGTGCCAGCAGCAGCGGGGCAGGCGAGCAGTACTTC. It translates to CASSSGAGEQYF.